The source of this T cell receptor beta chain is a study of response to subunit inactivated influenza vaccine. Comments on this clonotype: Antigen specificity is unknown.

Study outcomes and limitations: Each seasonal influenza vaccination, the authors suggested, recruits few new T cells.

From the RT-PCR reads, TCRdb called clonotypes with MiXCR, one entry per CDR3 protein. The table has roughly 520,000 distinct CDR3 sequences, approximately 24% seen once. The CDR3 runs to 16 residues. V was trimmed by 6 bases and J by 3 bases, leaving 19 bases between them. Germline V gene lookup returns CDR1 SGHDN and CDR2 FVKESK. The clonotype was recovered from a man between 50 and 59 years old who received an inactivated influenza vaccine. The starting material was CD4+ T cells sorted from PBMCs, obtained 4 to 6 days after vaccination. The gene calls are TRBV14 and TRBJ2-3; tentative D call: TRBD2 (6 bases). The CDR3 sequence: CASSIGLLQRTDTQYF. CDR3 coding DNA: TGTGCCAGCAGTATTGGACTATTGCAAAGAACAGATACGCAGTATTTT.